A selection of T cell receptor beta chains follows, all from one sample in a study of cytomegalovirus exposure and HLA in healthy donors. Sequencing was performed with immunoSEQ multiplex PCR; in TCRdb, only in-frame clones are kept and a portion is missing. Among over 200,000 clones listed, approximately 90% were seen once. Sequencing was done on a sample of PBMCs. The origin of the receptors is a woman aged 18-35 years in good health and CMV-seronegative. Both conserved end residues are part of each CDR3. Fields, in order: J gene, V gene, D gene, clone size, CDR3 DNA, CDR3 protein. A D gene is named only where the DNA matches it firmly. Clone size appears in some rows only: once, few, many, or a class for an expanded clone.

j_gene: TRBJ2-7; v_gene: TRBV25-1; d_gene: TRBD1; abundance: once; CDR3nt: TGTGCCAGCAGTGTGGGGGGGACAGGGGGTTACGAGCAGTACTTC; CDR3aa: CASSVGGTGGYEQYF
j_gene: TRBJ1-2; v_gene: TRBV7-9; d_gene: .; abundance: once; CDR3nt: TGTGCCAGCAGCCTGGACAGAGCTAACTATGGCTACACCTTC; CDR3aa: CASSLDRANYGYTF
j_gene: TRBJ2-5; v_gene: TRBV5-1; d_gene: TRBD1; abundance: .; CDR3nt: TGCGCCAGCAGCTTGGCGACGGGACAGGGAGGTTCACAGACCCAGTACTTC; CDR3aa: CASSLATGQGGSQTQYF
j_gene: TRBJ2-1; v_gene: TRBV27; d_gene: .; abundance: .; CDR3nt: TGTGCCAGCAGTTTATCTAGGGGGACTACGGTCAATGAGCAGTTCTTC; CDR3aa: CASSLSRGTTVNEQFF
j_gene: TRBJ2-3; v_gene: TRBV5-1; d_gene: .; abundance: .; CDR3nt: TGCGCCAGCGGCTGGGACAAGGACCTAATCCCTAGCACAGATACGCAGTATTTT; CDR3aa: CASGWDKDLIPSTDTQYF
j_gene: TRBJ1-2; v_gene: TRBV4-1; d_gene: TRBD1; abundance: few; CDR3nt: TGCGCCAGCAGCCAAGAGGCCCAGGGGGCTAAACGTTGGGGTTGGGATGGCTACACCTTC; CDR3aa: CASSQEAQGAKRWGWDGYTF
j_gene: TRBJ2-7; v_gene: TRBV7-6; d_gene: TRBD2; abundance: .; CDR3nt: TGTGCCAGCAGCCCGGTAGCGGGAGGCAGCGAGCAGTACTTC; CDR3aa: CASSPVAGGSEQYF
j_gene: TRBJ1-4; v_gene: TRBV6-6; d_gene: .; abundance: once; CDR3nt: TGTGCCAGCAGATACACGGGGCAGGGGTCGGAAAAACTGTTTTTT; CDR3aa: CASRYTGQGSEKLFF
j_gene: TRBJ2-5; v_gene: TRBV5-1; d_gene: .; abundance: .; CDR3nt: TGCGCCAGCAGCTTGTCCGGGAGCGAGACCCAGTACTTC; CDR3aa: CASSLSGSETQYF
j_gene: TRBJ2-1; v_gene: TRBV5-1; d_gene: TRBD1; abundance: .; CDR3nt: TGCGCCAGCAGCTTATCACCTTCGGGACAGTCCTACAATGAGCAGTTCTTC; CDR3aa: CASSLSPSGQSYNEQFF
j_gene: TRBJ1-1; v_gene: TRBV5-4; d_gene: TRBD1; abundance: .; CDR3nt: TGTGCCAGCAGTCGGGACAGGGGAGGTGAAGCTTTCTTT; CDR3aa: CASSRDRGGEAFF
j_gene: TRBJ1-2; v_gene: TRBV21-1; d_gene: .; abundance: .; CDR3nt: TGTGCCAGCAGCAAGTTGGGACTTCGACTCTATGGCTACACCTTC; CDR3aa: CASSKLGLRLYGYTF
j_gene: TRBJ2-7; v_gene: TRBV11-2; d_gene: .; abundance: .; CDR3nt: TGTGCCAGCAGCCCAACCCAACCTCAGGTCTCCGAGCAGTACTTC; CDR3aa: CASSPTQPQVSEQYF
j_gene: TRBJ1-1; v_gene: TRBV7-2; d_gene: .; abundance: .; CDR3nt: TGTGCCAGCAGCGCCCATCGGGGGACTGAAGCTTTCTTT; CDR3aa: CASSAHRGTEAFF
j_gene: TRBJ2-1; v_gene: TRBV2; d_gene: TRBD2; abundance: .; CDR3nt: TGTGCCAGCAGTGGCTCCCGGGGACTAGCGGGATCAAGAAACTCCTACAATGAGCAGTTCTTC; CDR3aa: CASSGSRGLAGSRNSYNEQFF
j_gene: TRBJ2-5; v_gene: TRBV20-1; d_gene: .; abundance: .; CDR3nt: TGCAGTGCCAGAGACAGGCAGACCCAGTACTTC; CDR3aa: CSARDRQTQYF
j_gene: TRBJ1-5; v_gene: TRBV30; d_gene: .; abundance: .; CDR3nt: TGTGCCTCTAGCGACGGAAACAATCAGCCCCAGCATTTT; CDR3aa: CASSDGNNQPQHF
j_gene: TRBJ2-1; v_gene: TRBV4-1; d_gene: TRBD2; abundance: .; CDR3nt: TGCGCCAGCAGCCAAGGAAAGGGAGCGGGAGGTCCCTACAATGAGCAGTTCTTC; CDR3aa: CASSQGKGAGGPYNEQFF
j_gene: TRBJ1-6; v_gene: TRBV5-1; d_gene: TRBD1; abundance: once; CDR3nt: TGCGCCAGCAGCTTGGCGGGACAGAAGTATAATTCACCCCTCCACTTT; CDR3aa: CASSLAGQKYNSPLHF
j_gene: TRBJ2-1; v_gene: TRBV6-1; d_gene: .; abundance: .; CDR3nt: TGTGCCAGCAGTGGCCTCCCAGGGGCGACCATCTACAATGAGCAGTTCTTC; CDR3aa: CASSGLPGATIYNEQFF
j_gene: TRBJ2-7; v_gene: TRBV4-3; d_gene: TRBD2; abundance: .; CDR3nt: TGCGCCAGCAGCCAAGATCCTAGCGGGTCTTCCTACGAGCAGTACTTC; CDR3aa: CASSQDPSGSSYEQYF
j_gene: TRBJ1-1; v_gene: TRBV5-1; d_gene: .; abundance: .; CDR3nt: TGCGCCAGCAGCCCCCAACCTCGGAGTGACACTGAAGCTTTCTTT; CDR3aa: CASSPQPRSDTEAFF
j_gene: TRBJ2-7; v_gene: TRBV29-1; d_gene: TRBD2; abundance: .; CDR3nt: TGCAGCGTTTGGGTTGGGGGGGACTACGAGCAGTACTTC; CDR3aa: CSVWVGGDYEQYF
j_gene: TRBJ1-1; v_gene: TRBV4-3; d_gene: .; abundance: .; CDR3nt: TGCGCCAGCAGCCAAACAGGATTCACTGAAGCTTTCTTT; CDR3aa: CASSQTGFTEAFF
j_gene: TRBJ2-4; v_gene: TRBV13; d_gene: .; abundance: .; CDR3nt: TGTGCCAGCAGCTTCGGTAGTTCTCTAGCCAAAAACATTCAGTACTTC; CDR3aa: CASSFGSSLAKNIQYF
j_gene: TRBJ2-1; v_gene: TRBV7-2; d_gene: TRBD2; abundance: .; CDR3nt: TGTGCCAGCAGCACAGCCGGGGTAAAGCGGGGTGATGAGCAGTTCTTC; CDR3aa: CASSTAGVKRGDEQFF
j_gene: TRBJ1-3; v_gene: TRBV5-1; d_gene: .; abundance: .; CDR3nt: TGCGCCAGCAGCTTTGACAGTTTCTCTGGAAACACCATATATTTT; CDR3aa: CASSFDSFSGNTIYF
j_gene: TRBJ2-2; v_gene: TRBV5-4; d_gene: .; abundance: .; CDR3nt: TGTGCCAGCAGCTTGGTAGCTGGAGGCGGGGAGCTGTTTTTT; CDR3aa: CASSLVAGGGELFF
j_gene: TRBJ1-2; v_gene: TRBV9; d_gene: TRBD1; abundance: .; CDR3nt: TGTGCCAGCAGCAACCGGGACAGGTACTATGGCTACACCTTC; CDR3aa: CASSNRDRYYGYTF
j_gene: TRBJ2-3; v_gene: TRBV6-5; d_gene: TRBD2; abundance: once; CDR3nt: TGTGCCAGCGGGGGCGGGGGGGCTTTAGATACGCAGTATTTT; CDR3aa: CASGGGGALDTQYF
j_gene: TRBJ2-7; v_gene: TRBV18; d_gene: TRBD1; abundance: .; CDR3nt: TGTGCCAGCTCACCGGGACAGAGAGGCGAGCAGTACTTC; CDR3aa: CASSPGQRGEQYF
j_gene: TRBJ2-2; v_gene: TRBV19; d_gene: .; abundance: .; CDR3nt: TGTGCCAGTAGTATAGATCTAGAGTCCACCGGGGAGCTGTTTTTT; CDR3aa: CASSIDLESTGELFF
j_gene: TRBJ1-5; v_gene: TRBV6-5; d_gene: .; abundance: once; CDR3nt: TGTGCCAGCAGGAGACTAGGACTCACAGATACGCAGCATTTT; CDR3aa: CASRRLGLTDTQHF
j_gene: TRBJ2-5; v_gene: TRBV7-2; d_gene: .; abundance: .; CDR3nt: TGTGCCAGCAGCTGGGGGGGGCCTCAAGAGACCCAGTACTTC; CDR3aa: CASSWGGPQETQYF
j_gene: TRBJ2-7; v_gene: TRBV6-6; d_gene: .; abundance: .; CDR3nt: TGTGCCAGGGAGGTCAGCCGCCCCTACGAGCAGTACTTC; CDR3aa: CAREVSRPYEQYF
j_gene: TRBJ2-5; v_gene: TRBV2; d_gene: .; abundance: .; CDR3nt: TGTGCCAGCAGTGCCAGGGCCGCGGAGACCCAGTACTTC; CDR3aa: CASSARAAETQYF
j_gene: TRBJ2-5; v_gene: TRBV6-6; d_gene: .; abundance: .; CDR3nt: TGTGCCAGCAGCCTTCCCCAGGGTAGGGGAGAGACCCAGTACTTC; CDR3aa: CASSLPQGRGETQYF
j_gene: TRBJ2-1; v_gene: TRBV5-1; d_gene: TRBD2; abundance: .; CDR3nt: TGCGCCAGCAGCGTTCCCCCGCTAGCGGGAGGTAATGAGCAGTTCTTC; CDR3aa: CASSVPPLAGGNEQFF
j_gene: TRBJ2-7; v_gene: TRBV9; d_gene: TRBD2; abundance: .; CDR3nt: TGTGCCAGCAGCGCCTTTAGCGGGATCTCCTACGAGCAGTACTTC; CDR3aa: CASSAFSGISYEQYF
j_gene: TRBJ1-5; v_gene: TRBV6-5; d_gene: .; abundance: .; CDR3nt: TGTGCCAGCAGAGTCCGACAGGGCAATCAGCCCCAGCATTTT; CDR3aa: CASRVRQGNQPQHF
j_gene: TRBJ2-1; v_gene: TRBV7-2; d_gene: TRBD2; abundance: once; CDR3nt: TGTGCCAGCAGCCCACAACTAGCGGCTGCCACCAATGAGCAGTTCTTC; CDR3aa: CASSPQLAAATNEQFF